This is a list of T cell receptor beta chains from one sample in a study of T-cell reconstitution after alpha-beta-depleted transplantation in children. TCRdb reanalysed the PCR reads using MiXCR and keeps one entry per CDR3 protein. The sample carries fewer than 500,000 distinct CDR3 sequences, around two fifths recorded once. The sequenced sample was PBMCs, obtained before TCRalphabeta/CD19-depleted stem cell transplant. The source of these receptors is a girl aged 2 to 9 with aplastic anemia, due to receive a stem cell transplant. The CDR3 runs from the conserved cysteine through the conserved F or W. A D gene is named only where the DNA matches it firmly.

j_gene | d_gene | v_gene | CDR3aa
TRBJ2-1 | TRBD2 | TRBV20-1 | CSAGTSGRAYNEQFF
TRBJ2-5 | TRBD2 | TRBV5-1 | CASRGGETQYF
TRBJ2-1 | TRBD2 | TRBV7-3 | CASSWTSGRANEQFF
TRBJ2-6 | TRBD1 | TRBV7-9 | CASSPSGQLSGANVLTF
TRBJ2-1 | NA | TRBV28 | CASSLQSYPEQFF
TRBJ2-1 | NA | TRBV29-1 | CSVEDLRGDEQFF
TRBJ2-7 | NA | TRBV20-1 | CSARDLGRAPYEQYF
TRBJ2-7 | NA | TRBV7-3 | CASSLTAGDPYEQYF
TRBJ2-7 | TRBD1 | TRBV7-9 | CASSLGDRGRGEQYF
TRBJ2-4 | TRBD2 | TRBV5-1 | CASSSRGEGAKNIQYF
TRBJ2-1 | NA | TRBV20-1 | CSAPTAPSYNEQFF
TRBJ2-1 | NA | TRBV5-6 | CASSSLVGEQFF
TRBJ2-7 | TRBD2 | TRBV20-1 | CSARDGTSGSNEQYF
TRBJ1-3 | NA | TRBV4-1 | CASSLWDTDSGNTIYF
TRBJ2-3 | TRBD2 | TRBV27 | CASSPPIAGGPNTQYF
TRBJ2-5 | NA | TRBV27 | CASSLSKGGETQYF